The next 8 T cell receptor beta chains were all read from a single sample in a study of blood T cell repertoires in COVID-19. The method was immunoSEQ multiplex PCR; TCRdb's version includes in-frame clones alone and lacks a portion of them. The sample has some 200,000 clones, about 85% seen once. Sequencing was carried out using peripheral blood. The receptor set was obtained from a woman of 80 years or more with acute or convalescent COVID-19.

The rearrangement uses TRBV27 and TRBJ2-7, with TRBD1 identical over 8 bases. CDR3 length equals 15 residues. After removal of 3 bases from V and 3 bases from J, the junction contained 7 bases not matched to a gene. The germline CDR1 and CDR2 sequences are MNHEY and SMNVEV (reference sequence). This chain's CDR3 is CASSFGQGNFYEQYF. The CDR3 DNA reads as TGTGCCAGCAGTTTTGGACAGGGAAACTTCTACGAGCAGTACTTC.

This chain connects TRBV2 to TRBJ2-7; the D gene is possibly TRBD1 (6 bases). Germline values: CDR1 SNHLY, CDR2 FYNNEI. The CDR3 is 13 residues long. V shed 8 bases and J shed 3 bases, with 14 bases lying between them. The CDR3: CASGTRTDYEQYF. CDR3 sequence (DNA): TGTGCCAGCGGCACCCGGACAGACTACGAGCAGTACTTC.

The chain joins TRBV27 to TRBJ2-7, with 7 bases aligning to TRBD1. This CDR3 has 16 amino acids. Germline-derived CDR1 and CDR2 are MNHEY and SMNVEV (reference sequence). V trimming: 4 bases; J trimming: 1 base; junction bases outside the gene matches: 10. CDR3 in DNA: TGTGCCAGCAGTTCCCCCTTCCGGGACAGTTCCTACGAGCAGTACTTC. Translated, it gives CASSSPFRDSSYEQYF.

The chain has TRBV5-5 and TRBJ1-6; TRBD1 matches 10 bases. Germline CDR1 is SGHKS and CDR2 is YYEKEE (reference sequence). This CDR3 comprises 12 residues. V shed 10 bases and J 9 bases; nucleotides not matched to a gene: 4. The CDR3 coding sequence is TGTGCCGGCGGGACAGGGGTTTCACCCCTCCACTTT. It codes for CAGGTGVSPLHF.

Here the CDR3 reads CASSIYGRGSTEAFF. The CDR3 coding sequence is TGTGCCAGTAGTATATATGGCAGGGGGAGCACTGAAGCTTTCTTT. The chain employs TRBV19 and TRBJ1-1; 7 nucleotides line up with TRBD1. Looked up from germline, CDR1 is LNHDA and CDR2 is SQIVND (reference sequence). There are 15 residues in the CDR3. V gave up 2 bases and J gave up 4 bases; unmatched junction bases: 7.

The rearrangement uses TRBV19 and TRBJ2-6; D ambiguous. V lost 7 bases and J lost 0, with 13 bases in between. CDR1 is LNHDA, CDR2 SQIVND, per germline (reference sequence). The CDR3 extends over 16 amino acids. The chain's CDR3 is CASTLMEHSGANVLTF. The CDR3 nucleotides read TGTGCCAGTACGCTTATGGAGCACTCTGGGGCCAACGTCCTGACTTTC.

The chain carries TRBV5-1 and TRBJ2-2, with 15 bases that match TRBD2. Trimming removed 2 bases from V and 1 base from J; junction bases left unmatched: 3. CDR3 size: 18 residues. Germline V lookup: CDR1 SGHRS, CDR2 YFSETQ. The CDR3 sequence: CASSFGLAGGVNTGELFF. CDR3 coding DNA: TGCGCCAGCAGCTTTGGACTAGCGGGAGGGGTGAACACCGGGGAGCTGTTTTTT. Looking up the rest from reference TRBV5-1 and TRBJ2-2 gives the full variable domain: KAGVTQTPRYLIKTRGQQVTLSCSPISGHRSVSWYQQTPGQGLQFLFEYFSETQRNKGNFPGRFSGRQFSNSRSEMNVSTLELGDSALYLCASSFGLAGGVNTGELFFGEGSRLTVL.

The chain combines TRBV6-6 with TRBJ2-7, with TRBD1 identical over 8 bases. Per the germline V gene, CDR1 is MNHNY and CDR2 is SVGAGI (reference sequence). V shed 5 bases and J 2 bases; nucleotides not matched to a gene: 5. The CDR3 has 14 residues. The CDR3 reads CASSGRDRTYEQYF. CDR3 sequence (DNA): TGTGCCAGCAGTGGACGGGACAGGACCTACGAGCAGTACTTC.